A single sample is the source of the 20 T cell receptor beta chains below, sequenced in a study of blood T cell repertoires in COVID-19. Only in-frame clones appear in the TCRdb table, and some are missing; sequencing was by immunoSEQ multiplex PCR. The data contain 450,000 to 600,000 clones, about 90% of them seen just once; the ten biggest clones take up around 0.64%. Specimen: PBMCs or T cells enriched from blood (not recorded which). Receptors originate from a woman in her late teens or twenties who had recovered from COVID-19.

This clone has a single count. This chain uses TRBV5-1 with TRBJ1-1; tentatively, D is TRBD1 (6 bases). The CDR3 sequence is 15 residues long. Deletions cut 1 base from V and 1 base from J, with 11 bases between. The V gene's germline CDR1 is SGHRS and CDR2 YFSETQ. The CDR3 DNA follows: TGCGCCAGCAGCTTGCAGACAGGTGAGAACACTGAAGCTTTCTTT. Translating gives CASSLQTGENTEAFF.

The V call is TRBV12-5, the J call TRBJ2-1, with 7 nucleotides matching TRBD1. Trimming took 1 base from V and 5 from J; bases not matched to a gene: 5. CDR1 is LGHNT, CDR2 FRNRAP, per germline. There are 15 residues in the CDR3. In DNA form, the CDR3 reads TGTGCTAGTGGTTTGGGACAGGGCAGCAACAATGAGCAGTTCTTC. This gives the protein CASGLGQGSNNEQFF.

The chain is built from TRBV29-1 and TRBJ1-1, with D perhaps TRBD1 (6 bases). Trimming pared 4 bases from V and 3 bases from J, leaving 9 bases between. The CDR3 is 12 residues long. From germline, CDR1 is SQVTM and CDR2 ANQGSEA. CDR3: CSVVSGDTEAFF. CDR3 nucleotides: TGCAGCGTTGTTTCAGGGGACACTGAAGCTTTCTTT.

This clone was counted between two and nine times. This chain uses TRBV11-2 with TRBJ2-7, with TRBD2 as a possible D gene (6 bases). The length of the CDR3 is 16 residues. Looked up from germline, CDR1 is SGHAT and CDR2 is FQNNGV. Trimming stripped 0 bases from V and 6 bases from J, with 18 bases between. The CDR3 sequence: CASSLDRRRGDGEQYF. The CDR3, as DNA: TGTGCCAGCAGCTTAGACCGAAGGAGGGGAGATGGCGAGCAGTACTTC.

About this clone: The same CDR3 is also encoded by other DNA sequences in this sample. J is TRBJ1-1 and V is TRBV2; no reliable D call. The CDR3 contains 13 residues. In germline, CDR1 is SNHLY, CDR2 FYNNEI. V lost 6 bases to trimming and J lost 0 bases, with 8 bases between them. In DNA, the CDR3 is TGTGCCAGCAGCGCTTCTATGAACACTGAAGCTTTCTTT. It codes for CASSASMNTEAFF. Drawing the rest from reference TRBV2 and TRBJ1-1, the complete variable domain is EPEVTQTPSHQVTQMGQEVILRCVPISNHLYFYWYRQILGQKVEFLVSFYNNEISEKSEIFDDQFSVERPDGSNFTLKIRSTKLEDSAMYFCASSASMNTEAFFGQGTRLTVV.

The CDR3 DNA reads as TGTGCCAGCAGCTTGGCCTCAGTTAGCACAGATACGCAGTATTTT. The encoded protein is CASSLASVSTDTQYF. This chain connects TRBV5-4 to TRBJ2-3; D remains unclear. CDR1 is SGHNT and CDR2 is YYREEE in the germline V gene (reference sequence). This CDR3 region has 15 residues. V was clipped by 0 bases and J by 0 bases, with 8 bases between them.

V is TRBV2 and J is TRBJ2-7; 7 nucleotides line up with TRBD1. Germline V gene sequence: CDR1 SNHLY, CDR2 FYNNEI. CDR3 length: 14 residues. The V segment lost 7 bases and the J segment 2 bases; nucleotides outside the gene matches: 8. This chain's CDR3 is CASKRAGGTYEQYF. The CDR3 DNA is TGTGCCAGCAAAAGGGCAGGGGGAACCTACGAGCAGTACTTC. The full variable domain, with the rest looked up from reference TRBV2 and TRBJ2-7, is EPEVTQTPSHQVTQMGQEVILRCVPISNHLYFYWYRQILGQKVEFLVSFYNNEISEKSEIFDDQFSVERPDGSNFTLKIRSTKLEDSAMYFCASKRAGGTYEQYFGPGTRLTVT.

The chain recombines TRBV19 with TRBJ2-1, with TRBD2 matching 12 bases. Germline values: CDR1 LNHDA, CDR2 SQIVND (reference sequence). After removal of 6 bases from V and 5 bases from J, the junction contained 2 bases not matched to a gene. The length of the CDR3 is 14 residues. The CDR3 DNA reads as TGTGCCAGTAGCCCTAGCGGGGGGGACAATGAGCAGTTCTTC. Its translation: CASSPSGGDNEQFF.

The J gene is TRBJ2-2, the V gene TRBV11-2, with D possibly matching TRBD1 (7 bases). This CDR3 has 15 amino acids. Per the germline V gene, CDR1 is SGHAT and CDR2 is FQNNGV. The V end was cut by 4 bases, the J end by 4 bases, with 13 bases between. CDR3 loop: CASSSRQGGTGELFF. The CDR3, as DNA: TGTGCCAGCAGCTCCCGACAGGGAGGCACCGGGGAGCTGTTTTTT.

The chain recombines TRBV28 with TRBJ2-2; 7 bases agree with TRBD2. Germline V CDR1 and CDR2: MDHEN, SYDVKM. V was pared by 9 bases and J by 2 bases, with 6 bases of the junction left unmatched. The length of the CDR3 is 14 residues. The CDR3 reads CASFSGSNTGELFF. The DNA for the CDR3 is TGTGCCAGTTTTAGCGGGTCTAACACCGGGGAGCTGTTTTTT. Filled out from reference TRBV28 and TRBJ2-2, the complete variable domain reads DVKVTQSSRYLVKRTGEKVFLECVQDMDHENMFWYRQDPGLGLRLIYFSYDVKMKEKGDIPEGYSVSREKKERFSLILESASTNQTSMYLCASFSGSNTGELFFGEGSRLTVL.

The CDR3, as DNA: TGTGCCAGTAGTATGAGTGGTTCACCCCTCCACTTT. Amino acid sequence: CASSMSGSPLHF. The genes are TRBV19 and TRBJ1-6; D call uncertain. Germline V lookup: CDR1 LNHDA, CDR2 SQIVND (reference sequence). V was cut by 3 bases and J by 9 bases, with 6 bases left in between. The CDR3 is 12 amino acids. The full variable domain, rest sourced from reference TRBV19 and TRBJ1-6, is DGGITQSPKYLFRKEGQNVTLSCEQNLNHDAMYWYRQDPGQGLRLIYYSQIVNDFQKGDIAEGYSVSREKKESFPLTVTSAQKNPTAFYLCASSMSGSPLHFGNGTRLTVT.

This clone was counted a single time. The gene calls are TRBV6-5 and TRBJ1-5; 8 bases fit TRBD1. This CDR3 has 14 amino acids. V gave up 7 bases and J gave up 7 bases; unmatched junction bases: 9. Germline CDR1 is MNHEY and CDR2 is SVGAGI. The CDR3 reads CASTWTGSRQPQHF. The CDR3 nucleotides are TGTGCCAGCACATGGACAGGGTCGAGGCAGCCCCAGCATTTT.

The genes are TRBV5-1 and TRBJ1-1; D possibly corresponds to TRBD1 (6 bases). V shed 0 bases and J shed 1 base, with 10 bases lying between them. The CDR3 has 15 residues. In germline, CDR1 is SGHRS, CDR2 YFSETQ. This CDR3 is CASSLEGVQNTEAFF. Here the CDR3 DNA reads TGCGCCAGCAGCTTGGAGGGGGTCCAGAACACTGAAGCTTTCTTT.

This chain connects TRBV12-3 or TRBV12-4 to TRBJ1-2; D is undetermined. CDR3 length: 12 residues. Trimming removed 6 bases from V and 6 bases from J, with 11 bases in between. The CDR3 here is CASSLYTNGYTF. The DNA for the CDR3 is TGTGCCAGCAGCCTATATACGAATGGCTACACCTTC.

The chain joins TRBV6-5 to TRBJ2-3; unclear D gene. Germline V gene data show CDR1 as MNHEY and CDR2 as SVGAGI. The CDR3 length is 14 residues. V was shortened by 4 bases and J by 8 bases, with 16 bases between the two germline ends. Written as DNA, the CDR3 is TGTGCCAGCAGTTCGACCCTGCGGCCGGGTACGCAGTATTTT. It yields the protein CASSSTLRPGTQYF.

Written as DNA, the CDR3 is TGTGCCAGCAGCTCCCTGAGGTGGGATGGCTACACCTTC. Translating gives CASSSLRWDGYTF. The gene calls are TRBV5-4 and TRBJ1-2; unclear D gene. Looked up from germline, CDR1 is SGHNT and CDR2 is YYREEE (reference sequence). The CDR3 covers 13 residues. V lost 3 bases and J lost 6, with 12 bases in between. The full variable domain, completed using reference TRBV5-4 and TRBJ1-2, is ETGVTQSPTHLIKTRGQQVTLRCSSQSGHNTVSWYQQALGQGPQFIFQYYREEENGRGNFPPRFSGLQFPNYSSELNVNALELDDSALYLCASSSLRWDGYTFGSGTRLTVV.

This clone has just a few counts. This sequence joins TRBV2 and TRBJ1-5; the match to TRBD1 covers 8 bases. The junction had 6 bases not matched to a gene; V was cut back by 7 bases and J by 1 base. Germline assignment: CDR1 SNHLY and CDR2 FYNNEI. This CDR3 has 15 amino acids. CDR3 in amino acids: CASTGTGGSNQPQHF. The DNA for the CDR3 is TGTGCCAGCACCGGGACAGGAGGGAGCAATCAGCCCCAGCATTTT.

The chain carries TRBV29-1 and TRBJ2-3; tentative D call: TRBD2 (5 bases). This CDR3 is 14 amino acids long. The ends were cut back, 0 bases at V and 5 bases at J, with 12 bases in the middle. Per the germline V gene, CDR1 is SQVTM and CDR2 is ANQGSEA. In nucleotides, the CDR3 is TGCAGCGTTGAAGATCCGTTAGAGGGAGATACGCAGTATTTT. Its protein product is CSVEDPLEGDTQYF.

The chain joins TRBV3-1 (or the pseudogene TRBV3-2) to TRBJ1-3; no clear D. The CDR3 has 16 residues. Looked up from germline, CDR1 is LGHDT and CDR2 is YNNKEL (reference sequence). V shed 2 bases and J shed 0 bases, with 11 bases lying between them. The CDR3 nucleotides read TGTGCCAGCAGCCAAAGCTTAGACAACTCTGGAAACACCATATATTTT. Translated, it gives CASSQSLDNSGNTIYF.

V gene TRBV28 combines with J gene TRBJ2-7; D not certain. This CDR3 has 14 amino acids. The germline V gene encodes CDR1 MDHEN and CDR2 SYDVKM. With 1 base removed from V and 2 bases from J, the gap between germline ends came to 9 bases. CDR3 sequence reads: CASSLLRIPYEQYF. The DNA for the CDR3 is TGTGCCAGCAGTTTATTGAGGATCCCCTACGAGCAGTACTTC.